The 26 T cell receptor beta chains given below trace back to one sample, sequenced in a study of beta chain features in type 1 diabetes. The sequenced template was cDNA made from the entire isolated RNA. Sequencing used immunoSEQ multiplex PCR; TCRdb keeps in-frame clones, though not all of them. The sample includes hundreds of thousands of clones, roughly 15% of them seen just once. Sequences were obtained from naive CD4+ T cells from blood. The receptors were sampled from a man younger than 35 in good health.

This clone came up a few times. The CDR3 loop is CASSRGLAGSSTDTQYF. In DNA form, the CDR3 reads TGTGCCAGCAGCCGGGGGCTAGCGGGCTCCAGCACAGATACGCAGTATTTT. The rearrangement joins TRBV7-2 to TRBJ2-3; 8 bases are shared with TRBD2. After removal of 5 bases from V and 0 bases from J, the junction contained 10 bases not matched to a gene. Germline loops: CDR1 SGHTA, CDR2 FQGNSA. CDR3 size: 17 residues.

This clone was seen a handful of times. This chain joins TRBV29-1 and TRBJ1-6; 9 bases match TRBD1. CDR1 and CDR2 from the germline V gene are SQVTM and ANQGSEA. The J segment lost 9 bases and the V segment lost 7 bases, leaving 10 bases of the junction unmatched. This CDR3 spans 14 amino acids. The CDR3 is CSGSRDREGSPLHF. In DNA form, the CDR3 reads TGCAGCGGGAGCCGGGACAGGGAAGGTTCACCCCTCCACTTT.

This clone was observed a few times. This CDR3 is CASSGTGFSNQPQHF. In DNA, the CDR3 is TGTGCCAGCAGCGGAACAGGGTTTAGCAATCAGCCCCAGCATTTT. The rearrangement links TRBV7-2 to TRBJ1-5, with a possible D match to TRBD1 (6 bases). This CDR3 has 15 amino acids. In germline, CDR1 is SGHTA, CDR2 FQGNSA. Trimming left V 5 bases short and J 0 bases short, with 11 bases between.

In this sample, this clone turned up a few times. The chain carries TRBV11-3 and TRBJ2-1, with 14 bases fitting TRBD2. Germline CDR1 SGHNT, CDR2 YENEEA. The CDR3 sequence is 15 residues long. V shed 5 bases, J shed 10 bases, and the junction held 7 bases outside the gene matches. The CDR3 nucleotides are TGTGCCAGCAGCCAGGGACTAGCGGGAGTTGGAGAGCAGTTCTTC. Encoded protein: CASSQGLAGVGEQFF.

A note on this clone: Other DNA sequences in this specimen translate into the identical CDR3. The V gene is TRBV9, the J gene TRBJ2-5; weak D call: TRBD1 (7 bases). V was pared by 0 bases and J by 4 bases, with 10 bases between. The germline V gene encodes CDR1 SGDLS and CDR2 YYNGEE. CDR3 length: 14 residues. The CDR3 nucleotides read TGTGCCAGCAGCGTAGGCCAGGGGGGAGAGACCCAGTACTTC. Amino acids: CASSVGQGGETQYF.

The J gene is TRBJ2-7, the V gene TRBV13; D uncertain. In germline, CDR1 is PRHDT, CDR2 FYEKMQ (reference sequence). V shed 5 bases and J shed 3 bases, with 14 bases lying between them. CDR3 length: 14 amino acids. This CDR3 reads CASSATPYSYEQYF. The CDR3 DNA follows: TGTGCCAGCAGCGCGACCCCTTACAGCTACGAGCAGTACTTC.

The table lists this clone with a few counts. This chain connects TRBV28 to TRBJ2-7; maybe TRBD2 (5 bases). Trimming cost V 5 bases and J 5 bases, with 10 bases left between them. Per the germline V gene, CDR1 is MDHEN and CDR2 is SYDVKM. The CDR3 extends over 12 amino acids. CDR3 coding DNA: TGTGCCAGCAGTGACGCGCGGGACGAGCAGTACTTC. It translates to CASSDARDEQYF.

This chain connects TRBV28 to TRBJ2-2; D not resolved. The CDR3 consists of 16 residues. With 7 bases removed from V and 5 bases from J, the gap between germline ends came to 20 bases. Germline assignment: CDR1 MDHEN and CDR2 SYDVKM. CDR3 sequence: CASTQWVDTRTGELFF. CDR3 DNA: TGTGCCAGCACCCAGTGGGTAGACACGAGAACCGGGGAGCTGTTTTTT.

In its sample, this clone was seen a few times. J is TRBJ1-5 and V is TRBV7-2, with 7 bases lining up with TRBD1. This CDR3 contains 15 residues. CDR1 is SGHTA, CDR2 FQGNSA, per germline. With 3 bases clipped from V and 4 bases from J, the junction kept 6 bases outside the gene matches. The CDR3 nucleotides read TGTGCCAGCAGCTTGCAGGGGGTAGCAAATCAGCCCCAGCATTTT. Encoded protein: CASSLQGVANQPQHF. Full variable domain (rest looked up from reference TRBV7-2 and TRBJ1-5): GAGVSQSPSNKVTEKGKDVELRCDPISGHTALYWYRQSLGQGLEFLIYFQGNSAPDKSGLPSDRFSAERTGGSVSTLTIQRTQQEDSAVYLCASSLQGVANQPQHFGDGTRLSIL.

This clone occurred a few times. This chain connects TRBV4-1 to TRBJ1-1, with TRBD1 matching over 7 bases. This CDR3 comprises 14 residues. The ends lost 6 bases at V and 0 bases at J; junction bases unmatched: 4. Per the germline V gene, CDR1 is MGHRA and CDR2 is YSYEKL. The CDR3 protein is CASRLQGMNTEAFF. The CDR3 DNA is TGCGCCAGCAGACTACAGGGGATGAACACTGAAGCTTTCTTT.

The J gene is TRBJ2-7, the V gene TRBV28, with D perhaps TRBD2 (6 bases). Germline V gives CDR1 MDHEN, CDR2 SYDVKM. The length of the CDR3 is 13 residues. V was shortened by 8 bases and J by 2 bases, with 13 bases between the two germline ends. As DNA, the CDR3 is TGTGCCAGCGACGGGACTCCAGCCTACGAGCAGTACTTC. Its translation is CASDGTPAYEQYF. The full variable domain, rest sourced from reference TRBV28 and TRBJ2-7, is DVKVTQSSRYLVKRTGEKVFLECVQDMDHENMFWYRQDPGLGLRLIYFSYDVKMKEKGDIPEGYSVSREKKERFSLILESASTNQTSMYLCASDGTPAYEQYFGPGTRLTVT.

V usage is TRBV27 and J usage is TRBJ2-5; D is ambiguous. Deletions cut 2 bases from V and 7 bases from J, with 17 bases between. The CDR3 sequence is 15 residues long. In germline, CDR1 is MNHEY, CDR2 SMNVEV (reference sequence). The CDR3 nucleotides read TGTGCCAGCAGTTTAAGAGCCGGCTTCGGAGTGACCCAGTACTTC. This gives the protein CASSLRAGFGVTQYF.

The sample holds a few counts of this clone. This chain links TRBV18 with TRBJ1-5, with D possibly matching TRBD1 (6 bases). Germline CDR1 reads KGHSH; CDR2 reads LQKENI. Between the trimmed V and J ends, which lost 3 bases and 5 bases, there was a span of 20 bases. The CDR3 spans 17 residues. CDR3 bases: TGTGCCAGCTCACCTCTTCACCTAGACAGGCAGGATCAGCCCCAGCATTTT. Translated, it gives CASSPLHLDRQDQPQHF.

The gene calls are TRBV5-6 and TRBJ1-3; D is uncertain. CDR1 is SGHDT, CDR2 YYEEEE, per germline. V lost 1 base, J lost 0 bases, and 14 bases lay in between. The CDR3 spans 17 residues. The CDR3 region is CASSLQITAYSGNTIYF. DNA of the CDR3: TGTGCCAGCAGCTTGCAGATAACCGCTTACTCTGGAAACACCATATATTTT.

As concerns this clone: Other DNA sequences in the sample encode the same CDR3. This rearrangement joins TRBV9 to TRBJ2-5; 7 nucleotides line up with TRBD2. CDR1 and CDR2 (germline): SGDLS, YYNGEE. The length of the CDR3 is 13 residues. J gave up 4 bases and V 4 bases, and 4 bases lay outside the gene matches. The CDR3 nucleotides are TGTGCCAGCAGCTTGGGAGGGAGAGAGACCCAGTACTTC. Translation: CASSLGGRETQYF.

The chain uses TRBV10-3 and TRBJ2-1, with D possibly called TRBD1 or TRBD2 (6 bases each). The V end was cut by 3 bases, the J end by 0 bases, with 12 bases between. This CDR3 is 16 amino acids long. Germline CDR1 and CDR2: ENHRY and SYGVKD. As DNA, the CDR3 is TGTGCCATCAGTGACAAAGGAGGGGGCTCCTACAATGAGCAGTTCTTC. Translation gives CAISDKGGGSYNEQFF.

The rearrangement uses TRBV5-1 and TRBJ1-5; 8 bases line up with TRBD1. The junction had 10 bases not matched to a gene; V was cut back by 4 bases and J by 7 bases. Germline V gives CDR1 SGHRS, CDR2 YFSETQ. The CDR3 is made up of 15 amino acids. CDR3 DNA: TGCGCCAGCAGCGTAGCAGGGGGCCGAGAGCAGCCCCAGCATTTT. As protein: CASSVAGGREQPQHF. The entire variable domain, with the rest obtained from reference TRBV5-1 and TRBJ1-5, is as follows: KAGVTQTPRYLIKTRGQQVTLSCSPISGHRSVSWYQQTPGQGLQFLFEYFSETQRNKGNFPGRFSGRQFSNSRSEMNVSTLELGDSALYLCASSVAGGREQPQHFGDGTRLSIL.

The chain joins TRBV5-6 to TRBJ1-5; D call uncertain. V lost 1 base to trimming and J lost 4 bases, with 3 bases between them. Germline CDR1 is SGHDT and CDR2 is YYEEEE. The CDR3 has 12 residues. CDR3 in DNA: TGTGCCAGCAGCTTGCTAAATCAGCCCCAGCATTTT. Encoded protein: CASSLLNQPQHF.

This clone has a handful of counts. The rearrangement uses TRBV28 and TRBJ1-2, with 12 bases matching TRBD1. Germline assignment: CDR1 MDHEN and CDR2 SYDVKM. The V segment lost 5 bases and the J segment 4 bases; nucleotides outside the gene matches: 8. There are 16 residues in the CDR3. The CDR3 DNA sequence: TGTGCCAGCAGTAGATCCGGGACAGGGGGCATCTATGGCTACACCTTC. Protein sequence: CASSRSGTGGIYGYTF.

This clone has only a few counts. The chain joins TRBV7-9 to TRBJ1-5, with 7 bases aligning to TRBD1. The CDR3 has 18 amino acids. The germline V gene encodes CDR1 SEHNR and CDR2 FQNEAQ (reference sequence). J was trimmed by 7 bases and V by 4 bases; bases with no gene match: 19. The CDR3: CASSYIPSSSRGHQPQHF. CDR3 nucleotides: TGTGCCAGCAGCTACATCCCCTCTTCGTCGAGGGGGCACCAGCCCCAGCATTTT. The full variable domain, its missing parts supplied by reference TRBV7-9 and TRBJ1-5, is DTGVSQNPRHKITKRGQNVTFRCDPISEHNRLYWYRQTLGQGPEFLTYFQNEAQLEKSRLLSDRFSAERPKGSFSTLEIQRTEQGDSAMYLCASSYIPSSSRGHQPQHFGDGTRLSIL.

On this clone itself: At the DNA level, this CDR3 is encoded by other sequences in the same sample as well. V is TRBV20-1 and J is TRBJ2-7; no reliable D call. With 3 bases removed from V and 6 bases from J, the gap between germline ends came to 6 bases. The CDR3 consists of 10 residues. Germline values: CDR1 DFQATT, CDR2 SNEGSKA (reference sequence). This CDR3 is CSARRGEQYF. CDR3 coding DNA: TGCAGTGCTAGGCGCGGCGAGCAGTACTTC.

This clone occurred a few times. This chain links TRBV9 with TRBJ2-1, with 8 bases matching TRBD2. There are 16 residues in the CDR3. The J segment lost 0 bases and the V segment lost 6 bases, leaving 8 bases of the junction unmatched. Per germline, CDR1 SGDLS and CDR2 YYNGEE. The CDR3 DNA reads as TGTGCCAGCACCCCCCAGCGGGGGAACTCCTACAATGAGCAGTTCTTC. Amino acid sequence: CASTPQRGNSYNEQFF.

The chain couples TRBV4-1 to TRBJ1-1; D remains ambiguous. Trimming removed 3 bases at V and 4 bases at J, with 12 bases between. Germline CDR1 MGHRA, CDR2 YSYEKL. The CDR3 consists of 14 residues. The CDR3 DNA follows: TGCGCCAGCAGCCAGCCAAGATTAACCACTGAAGCTTTCTTT. Protein sequence: CASSQPRLTTEAFF.

The J gene is TRBJ2-7, the V gene TRBV11-3, with a possible D match to TRBD1 (6 bases). The V end was cut by 5 bases, the J end by 0 bases, with 14 bases between. The germline gives CDR1 SGHNT, CDR2 YENEEA. CDR3 length: 15 residues. CDR3 region: CASSPHGTNSYEQYF. CDR3 DNA: TGTGCCAGCAGCCCCCACGGGACAAACTCCTACGAGCAGTACTTC.

The rearrangement links TRBV6-5 to TRBJ2-2; TRBD2 matches 7 bases. Germline V gene lookup returns CDR1 MNHEY and CDR2 SVGAGI. V gave up 6 bases and J gave up 8 bases; unmatched junction bases: 6. The CDR3 covers 13 residues. The CDR3 sequence is CASRGTTSGELFF. The CDR3 coding sequence is TGTGCCAGCAGGGGGACTACGTCTGGGGAGCTGTTTTTT.

This clone came up a few times. The J gene is TRBJ2-3, the V gene TRBV7-9; 11 positions agree with TRBD1. The CDR3 totals 15 residues. The germline V gene has CDR1 SEHNR and CDR2 FQNEAQ (reference sequence). Trimming at V came to 4 bases and at J to 11 bases, leaving 11 bases not matched to a gene. The CDR3 loop is CASSSQPGQGVLQYF. The CDR3, as DNA: TGTGCCAGCAGCTCTCAACCGGGACAGGGGGTTTTGCAGTATTTT. Based on the CDR3 plus reference TRBV7-9 and TRBJ2-3, the full variable domain is DTGVSQNPRHKITKRGQNVTFRCDPISEHNRLYWYRQTLGQGPEFLTYFQNEAQLEKSRLLSDRFSAERPKGSFSTLEIQRTEQGDSAMYLCASSSQPGQGVLQYFGPGTRLTVL.